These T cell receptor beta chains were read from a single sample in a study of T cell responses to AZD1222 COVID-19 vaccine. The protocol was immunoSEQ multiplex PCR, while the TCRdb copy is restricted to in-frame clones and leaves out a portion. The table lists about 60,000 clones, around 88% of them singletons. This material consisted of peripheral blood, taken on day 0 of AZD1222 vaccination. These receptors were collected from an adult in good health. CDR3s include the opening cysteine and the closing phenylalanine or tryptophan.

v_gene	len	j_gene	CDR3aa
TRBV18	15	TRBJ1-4	CASSPDGPTNEKLFF
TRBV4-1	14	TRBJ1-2	CASTHDRGDYGYTF
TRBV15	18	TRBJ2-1	CATTESEAGVRAYNEQFF
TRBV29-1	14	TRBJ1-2	CSGTGTGEDYGYTF
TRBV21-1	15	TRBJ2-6	CAAGQIDSGANVLTF
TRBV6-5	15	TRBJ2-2	CASSYERGRTGELFF
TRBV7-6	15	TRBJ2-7	CASSYTGTGGYEQYF
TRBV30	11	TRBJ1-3	CAWSSGNTIYF
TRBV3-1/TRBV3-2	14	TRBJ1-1	CASSQVTVSTEAFF
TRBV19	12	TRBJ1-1	CASTGEATEAFF
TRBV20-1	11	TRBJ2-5	CSELARETQYF
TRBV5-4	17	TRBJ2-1	CASSFGGGPSERDEQFF
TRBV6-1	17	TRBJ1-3	CASSEPTTPFSGNTIYF
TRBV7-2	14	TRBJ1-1	CASSTQGDGTEAFF
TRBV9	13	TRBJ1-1	CASSVGDGTEAFF
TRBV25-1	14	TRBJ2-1	CASSVAGGINGQFF
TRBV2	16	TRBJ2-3	CASIPLGRAPGDTQYF
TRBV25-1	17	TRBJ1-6	CASSVRPLSSYNSPLHF
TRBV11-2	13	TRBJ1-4	CASSFTQNEKLFF
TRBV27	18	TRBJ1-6	CASSKQILYRDRGSPLHF
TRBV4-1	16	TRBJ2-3	CASSQVWTSGTDTQYF
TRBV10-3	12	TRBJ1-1	CAAGVGDTEAFF
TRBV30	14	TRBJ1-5	CAWSVGQAYQPQHF
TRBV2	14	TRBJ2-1	CASSAVSGDNEQFF
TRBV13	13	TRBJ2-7	CASSSGPSYEQYF
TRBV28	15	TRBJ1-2	CASSFGQGDIYGYTF
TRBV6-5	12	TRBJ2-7	CASRAQAWEQYF
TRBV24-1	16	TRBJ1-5	CATSGLDRPSNQPQHF